Listed below are T cell receptor beta chains from one sample, sequenced in a study of T cell changes during pregnancy in multiple sclerosis. Sequencing was performed with immunoSEQ multiplex PCR; in TCRdb, only in-frame clones are kept and a portion is missing. Among more than 20,000 clones listed, 90% to 95% were seen once. The material was CD8+ T cells from peripheral blood mononuclear cells, obtained in the third trimester of pregnancy. These receptors came from a female donor with multiple sclerosis, enrolled in a pregnancy study. The CDR3 runs from the conserved cysteine through the conserved F or W. A D gene is named only where the DNA matches it firmly. Clone size, where shown, is once, few, many, or a class for clones that have expanded.

V	J	size	D	CDR3	DNA
TRBV27	TRBJ1-1	.	.	CASSFTGSREAFF	TGTGCCAGCAGTTTTACAGGATCCCGGGAAGCTTTCTTT
TRBV13	TRBJ1-2	.	TRBD1	CASSRGTEDHGYTF	TGTGCCAGCAGCCGAGGGACAGAAGATCATGGCTACACCTTC
TRBV9	TRBJ2-1	.	TRBD2	CASSVAGAGEFNEQFF	TGTGCCAGCAGCGTAGCGGGAGCGGGAGAATTCAATGAGCAGTTCTTC
TRBV10-3	TRBJ2-5	.	TRBD2	CAISDSGGGETQYF	TGTGCCATCAGTGATAGCGGGGGAGGAGAGACCCAGTACTTC
TRBV19	TRBJ2-2	once	TRBD2	CASSITGTSGSPDTGELFF	TGTGCCAGTAGTATAACCGGGACTAGCGGGAGCCCCGACACCGGGGAGCTGTTTTTT
TRBV5-1	TRBJ2-1	.	TRBD2	CASSYTGTSGTGGIHNEQFF	TGCGCCAGCAGCTACACCGGGACTAGCGGGACAGGAGGTATACACAATGAGCAGTTCTTC
TRBV9	TRBJ2-3	.	.	CASSVVSTDTQYF	TGTGCCAGCAGCGTCGTTTCCACAGATACGCAGTATTTT
TRBV9	TRBJ2-6	.	.	CASSAPPGAGFHSGANVLTF	TGTGCCAGCAGCGCCCCCCCTGGGGCGGGGTTTCACTCTGGGGCCAACGTCCTGACTTTC
TRBV27	TRBJ1-5	once	.	CASSLQGWGQPQHF	TGTGCCAGCAGTTTACAGGGGTGGGGGCAGCCCCAGCATTTT
TRBV7-2	TRBJ2-7	.	TRBD1	CASSLEGTGFYEQYF	TGTGCCAGCAGCTTAGAAGGGACAGGGTTTTACGAGCAGTACTTC
TRBV7-9	TRBJ2-7	once	TRBD1	CASSTSTGVTPREQYF	TGTGCCAGCAGCACCTCGACAGGGGTTACCCCACGCGAGCAGTACTTC
TRBV6-6	TRBJ1-5	.	.	CASGLDRSNQPQHF	TGTGCCAGCGGCTTGGACAGAAGCAATCAGCCCCAGCATTTT
TRBV6-5	TRBJ1-3	once	.	CASSPLGHSGNTIYF	TGTGCCAGCAGTCCCCTGGGACACTCTGGAAACACCATATATTTT
TRBV4-1	TRBJ1-5	.	.	CASSHAQGSQPQHF	TGCGCCAGCAGCCACGCGCAGGGGTCTCAGCCCCAGCATTTT
TRBV28	TRBJ1-1	.	TRBD1	CASSFHAQGEGTEAFF	TGTGCCAGCAGTTTTCATGCACAGGGGGAAGGCACTGAAGCTTTCTTT
TRBV7-2	TRBJ2-3	.	TRBD1	CASSLVRGLSTDTQYF	TGTGCCAGCAGCTTAGTAAGGGGGCTTAGCACAGATACGCAGTATTTT
TRBV7-3	TRBJ2-5	.	TRBD1	CASSQEGQGQETQYF	TGTGCCAGCAGCCAGGAGGGACAGGGGCAAGAGACCCAGTACTTC
TRBV7-9	TRBJ1-1	.	.	CASSLDSGTEAFF	TGTGCCAGCAGCTTAGACAGTGGCACTGAAGCTTTCTTT
TRBV27	TRBJ2-3	.	.	CASRGGTDTQYF	TGTGCCAGCAGAGGGGGCACAGATACGCAGTATTTT
TRBV4-2	TRBJ2-6	.	.	CASSQEGLLGANVLTF	TGTGCCAGCAGCCAAGAAGGACTGCTTGGGGCCAACGTCCTGACTTTC
TRBV4-1	TRBJ2-7	.	.	CASSQEAHSYEQYF	TGCGCCAGCAGCCAAGAAGCCCACTCCTACGAGCAGTACTTC
TRBV27	TRBJ2-2	.	.	CASSFTPGSFGELFF	TGTGCCAGCAGTTTCACACCGGGGAGTTTCGGGGAGCTGTTTTTT
TRBV27	TRBJ2-3	.	TRBD2	CASRPNIAGGADTQYF	TGTGCCAGCAGACCCAATATAGCGGGAGGGGCAGATACGCAGTATTTT
TRBV7-9	TRBJ2-2	.	TRBD2	CASSRPGTSDRNTGELFF	TGTGCCAGCAGCCGCCCCGGGACTAGCGATCGGAACACCGGGGAGCTGTTTTTT
TRBV13	TRBJ1-4	.	.	CASSSRNEKLFF	TGTGCCAGCAGCTCCCGTAATGAAAAACTGTTTTTT
TRBV13	TRBJ2-5	.	TRBD1	CASSHRQGRLETQYF	TGTGCCAGCAGCCATCGACAGGGCCGTCTGGAGACCCAGTACTTC
TRBV27	TRBJ2-7	.	.	CASSLGGEYTYEQYF	TGTGCCAGCAGCCTGGGCGGGGAGTATACCTACGAGCAGTACTTC
TRBV2	TRBJ1-1	.	.	CASRLTETNTEAFF	TGTGCCAGCAGATTGACAGAGACGAACACTGAAGCTTTCTTT